This entry lists 3 T cell receptor beta chains sequenced from one sample in a study of blood T cell repertoires in COVID-19. The assay was immunoSEQ multiplex PCR, and TCRdb's table has in-frame clones only and misses some. The table lists around 150,000 clones, approximately 83% of them singletons. Sequenced input: peripheral blood. The receptor source for this set is a man in his sixties with acute or convalescent COVID-19.

The chain carries TRBV2 and TRBJ2-1; 10 bases map to TRBD2. The CDR3 totals 16 residues. With V trimmed by 4 bases and J by 3 bases, 6 bases remained unmatched. Germline loops: CDR1 SNHLY, CDR2 FYNNEI. CDR3 nucleotides: TGTGCCAGCAGTGGCCTTGTAGCGGGAGGCTACAATGAGCAGTTCTTC. Encoded protein: CASSGLVAGGYNEQFF.

This chain connects TRBV4-2 to TRBJ2-1; D unresolved. This CDR3 has 11 amino acids. V was clipped by 0 bases and J by 10 bases, with 4 bases between them. CDR1 is LGHNA, CDR2 YNFKEQ, per germline. CDR3 amino acids: CASSQEREQFF. As DNA, the CDR3 is TGTGCCAGCAGCCAAGAGCGGGAGCAGTTCTTC.

The J gene is TRBJ2-1, the V gene TRBV6-5; 7 bases line up with TRBD2. V lost 8 bases and J lost 4; bases outside the gene matches: 8. CDR1 is MNHEY and CDR2 is SVGAGI in the germline V gene. The CDR3 runs 14 residues. The CDR3 bases are TGTGCCAGCCCGGGCGATAGCGGGTACAATGAGCAGTTCTTC. Its translation is CASPGDSGYNEQFF.